The source of this T cell receptor (beta chain) is a study of blood T cell repertoires in COVID-19. Only in-frame clones appear in the TCRdb table, and some are missing; sequencing was by immunoSEQ multiplex PCR. Of some 280,000 clones in the sample, 86% were seen once. The material sequenced was peripheral blood. The TCR sequence derives from a woman aged 25 to 39 with active or convalescent COVID-19.

The CDR3, as DNA: TGTGCCAGCAGCCTACAGGCTACCTATACGCAGTATTTT. This encodes CASSLQATYTQYF. The rearrangement links TRBV7-3 to TRBJ2-3; possibly TRBD1 for D (5 bases). The CDR3 covers 13 residues. The V gene's germline CDR1 is SGHTA and CDR2 FQGTGA. Trimming took off 5 bases at V and 7 bases at J, with 13 bases between the two ends.